This TCR beta chain comes out of a study of metastatic and nonmetastatic thyroid tumors. Study at large: Repertoire comparisons spanned blood and tumor or nodule tissue from malignant and benign thyroid patients.

The sample holds many counts of this clone. The V gene's germline CDR1 is SNHLY and CDR2 FYNNEI. There are 15 residues in the CDR3. The V and J ends lost 4 bases and 4 bases respectively, with 16 bases between them. As handled by the study authors: The authors used CDR3 differences across clinicopathological groups to build a distant-metastasis classifier for papillary thyroid cancer. TCRdb re-called clones via MiXCR from the PCR reads. The V and J calls come from TCRdb's annotation, not from the publication. This table holds roughly 70,000 clones, around 19% found once. Each patient went into thyroid surgery without having received any treatment.

This clonotype was obtained from a female donor with papillary thyroid cancer or a benign thyroid nodule (not recorded which). Some clones in this sample may be carry-over from other donors' samples. The sample comprised blood. The chain carries TRBV2 and TRBJ1-2, with D possibly TRBD1 on 6 matching bases. The CDR3, as DNA: TGTGCCAGCAGTGGGGGGCAGACCGAAAGCTATGGCTACACCTTC. Translation: CASSGGQTESYGYTF. The full variable domain, with the rest looked up from reference TRBV2 and TRBJ1-2, is EPEVTQTPSHQVTQMGQEVILRCVPISNHLYFYWYRQILGQKVEFLVSFYNNEISEKSEIFDDQFSVERPDGSNFTLKIRSTKLEDSAMYFCASSGGQTESYGYTFGSGTRLTVV.